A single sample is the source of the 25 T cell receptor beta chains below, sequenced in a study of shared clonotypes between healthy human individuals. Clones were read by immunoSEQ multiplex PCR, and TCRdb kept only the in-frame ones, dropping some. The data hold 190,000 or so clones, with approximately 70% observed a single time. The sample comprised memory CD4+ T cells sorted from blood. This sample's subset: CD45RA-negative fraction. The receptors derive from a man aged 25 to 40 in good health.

This CDR3 is CASSKTGASSYEQYF. The CDR3 bases are TGTGCCAGCAGTAAGACAGGGGCAAGCTCCTACGAGCAGTACTTC. The V call is TRBV7-2, the J call TRBJ2-7; TRBD1 matches 8 bases. J lost 0 bases, V lost 6 bases, and 7 bases had no gene match. CDR1 and CDR2 from the germline V gene are SGHTA and FQGNSA. There are 15 residues in the CDR3.

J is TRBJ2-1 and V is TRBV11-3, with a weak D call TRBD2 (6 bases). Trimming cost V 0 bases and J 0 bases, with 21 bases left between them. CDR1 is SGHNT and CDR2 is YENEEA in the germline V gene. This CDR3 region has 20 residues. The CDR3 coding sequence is TGTGCCAGCAGCTTAGATCGATGGGGGGTGGAACTACCCTCCTACAATGAGCAGTTCTTC. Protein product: CASSLDRWGVELPSYNEQFF. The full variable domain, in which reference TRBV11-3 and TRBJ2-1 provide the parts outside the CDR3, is EAGVVQSPRYKIIEKKQPVAFWCNPISGHNTLYWYLQNLGQGPELLIRYENEEAVDDSQLPKDRFSAERLKGVDSTLKIQPAELGDSAVYLCASSLDRWGVELPSYNEQFFGPGTRLTVL.

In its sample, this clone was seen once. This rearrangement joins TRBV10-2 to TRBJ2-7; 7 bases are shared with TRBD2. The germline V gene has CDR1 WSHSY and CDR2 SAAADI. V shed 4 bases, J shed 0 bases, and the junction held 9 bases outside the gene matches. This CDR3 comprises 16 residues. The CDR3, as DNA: TGCGCCAGCAGTGGAGCAGGGAGGGCTAGCTCCTACGAGCAGTACTTC. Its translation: CASSGAGRASSYEQYF.

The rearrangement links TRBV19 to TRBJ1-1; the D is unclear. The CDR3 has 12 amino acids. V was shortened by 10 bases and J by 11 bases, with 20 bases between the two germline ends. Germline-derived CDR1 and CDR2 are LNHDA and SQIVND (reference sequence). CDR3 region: CATGPKPQGAFF. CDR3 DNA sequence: TGTGCCACAGGACCAAAACCCCAAGGGGCTTTCTTT.

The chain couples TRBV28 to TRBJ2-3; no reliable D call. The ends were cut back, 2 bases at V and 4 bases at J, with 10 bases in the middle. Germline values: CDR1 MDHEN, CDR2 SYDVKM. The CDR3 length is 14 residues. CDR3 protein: CASSLPGSPDTQYF. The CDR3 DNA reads TGTGCCAGCAGTTTACCTGGAAGTCCAGATACGCAGTATTTT.

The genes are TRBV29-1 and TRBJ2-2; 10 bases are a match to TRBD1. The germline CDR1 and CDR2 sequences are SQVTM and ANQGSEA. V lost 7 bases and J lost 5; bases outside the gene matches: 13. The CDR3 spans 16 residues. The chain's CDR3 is CSAVLPGQGLTGELFF. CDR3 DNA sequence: TGCAGCGCAGTACTTCCGGGACAGGGGCTAACCGGGGAGCTGTTTTTT.

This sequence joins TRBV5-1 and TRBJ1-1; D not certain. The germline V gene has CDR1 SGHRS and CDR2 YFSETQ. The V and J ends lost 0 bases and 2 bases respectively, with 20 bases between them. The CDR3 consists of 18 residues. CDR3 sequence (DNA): TGCGCCAGCAGCTTGGGGCCCCGAGGGAGCCCAGGAAACACTGAAGCTTTCTTT. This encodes CASSLGPRGSPGNTEAFF. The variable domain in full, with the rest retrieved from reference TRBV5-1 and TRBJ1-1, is KAGVTQTPRYLIKTRGQQVTLSCSPISGHRSVSWYQQTPGQGLQFLFEYFSETQRNKGNFPGRFSGRQFSNSRSEMNVSTLELGDSALYLCASSLGPRGSPGNTEAFFGQGTRLTVV.

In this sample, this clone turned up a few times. The CDR3 sequence is CAISPGDREDGYTF. CDR3 DNA sequence: TGTGCCATCAGCCCCGGGGACAGGGAGGATGGCTACACCTTC. The chain has TRBV10-3 and TRBJ1-2; 9 nucleotides line up with TRBD1. Per germline, CDR1 ENHRY and CDR2 SYGVKD. The CDR3 is made up of 14 amino acids. J lost 6 bases, V lost 6 bases, and 8 bases had no gene match.

CDR3 protein: CASSNYGTYSNQPQHF. CDR3 DNA sequence: TGTGCCAGCAGCAATTACGGAACCTATAGCAATCAGCCCCAGCATTTT. V gene TRBV5-6 combines with J gene TRBJ1-5; the D is unclear. Per the germline V gene, CDR1 is SGHDT and CDR2 is YYEEEE. The germline V and J ends were trimmed by 4 bases and 0 bases, with 14 bases remaining between them. This CDR3 contains 16 residues.

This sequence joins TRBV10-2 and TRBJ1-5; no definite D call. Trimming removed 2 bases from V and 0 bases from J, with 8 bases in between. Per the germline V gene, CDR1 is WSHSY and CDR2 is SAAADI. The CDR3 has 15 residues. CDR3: CASSEGGLSNQPQHF. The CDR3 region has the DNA TGCGCCAGCAGTGAGGGAGGGCTTAGCAATCAGCCCCAGCATTTT.

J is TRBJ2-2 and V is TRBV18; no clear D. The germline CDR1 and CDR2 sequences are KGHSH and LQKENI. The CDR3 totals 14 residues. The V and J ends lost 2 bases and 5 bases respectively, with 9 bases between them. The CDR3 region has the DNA TGTGCCAGCTCACCAGTCACAGTTACCGGGGAGCTGTTTTTT. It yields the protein CASSPVTVTGELFF.

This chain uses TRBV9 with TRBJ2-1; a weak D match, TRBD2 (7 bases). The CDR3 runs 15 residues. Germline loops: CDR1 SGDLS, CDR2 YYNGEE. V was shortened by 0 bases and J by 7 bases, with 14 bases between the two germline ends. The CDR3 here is CASSVGGGSENEQFF. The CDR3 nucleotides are TGTGCCAGCAGCGTAGGGGGGGGCTCGGAAAATGAGCAGTTCTTC.

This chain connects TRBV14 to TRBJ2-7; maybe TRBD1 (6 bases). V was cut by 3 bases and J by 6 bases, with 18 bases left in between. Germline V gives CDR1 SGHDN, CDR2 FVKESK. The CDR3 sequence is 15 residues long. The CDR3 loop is CASSQAGRQGREQYF. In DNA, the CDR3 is TGTGCCAGCAGCCAGGCCGGCCGGCAGGGGCGCGAGCAGTACTTC.

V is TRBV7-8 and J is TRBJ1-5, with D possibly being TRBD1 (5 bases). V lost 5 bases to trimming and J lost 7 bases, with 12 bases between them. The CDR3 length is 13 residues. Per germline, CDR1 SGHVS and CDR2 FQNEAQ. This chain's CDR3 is CASSHSGLQPQHF. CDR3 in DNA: TGTGCCAGCAGCCATTCAGGGTTGCAGCCCCAGCATTTT. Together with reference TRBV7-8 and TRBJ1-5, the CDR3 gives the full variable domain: GAGVSQSPRYKVAKRGQDVALRCDPISGHVSLFWYQQALGQGPEFLTYFQNEAQLDKSGLPSDRFFAERPEGSVSTLKIQRTQQEDSAVYLCASSHSGLQPQHFGDGTRLSIL.

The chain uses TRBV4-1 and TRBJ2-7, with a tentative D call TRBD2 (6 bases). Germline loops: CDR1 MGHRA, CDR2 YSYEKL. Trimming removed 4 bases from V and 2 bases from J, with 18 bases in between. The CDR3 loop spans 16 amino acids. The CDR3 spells CASSPEGGTLTYEQYF. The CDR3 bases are TGCGCCAGCAGCCCAGAGGGCGGGACCCTTACCTACGAGCAGTACTTC.

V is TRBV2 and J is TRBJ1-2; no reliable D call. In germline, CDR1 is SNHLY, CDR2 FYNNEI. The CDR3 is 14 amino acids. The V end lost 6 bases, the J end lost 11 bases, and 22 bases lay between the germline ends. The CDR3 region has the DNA TGTGCCAGCAGGGAGACTAGGGCCAACCGGGGTTACACCTTC. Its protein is CASRETRANRGYTF.

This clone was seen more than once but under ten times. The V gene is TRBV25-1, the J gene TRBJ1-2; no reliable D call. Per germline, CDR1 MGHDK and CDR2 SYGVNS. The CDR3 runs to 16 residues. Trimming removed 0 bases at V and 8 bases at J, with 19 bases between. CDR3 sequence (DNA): TGTGCCAGCAGTGAATATGAAGGCAGAACTGGGGAAGGCTACACCTTC. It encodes CASSEYEGRTGEGYTF.

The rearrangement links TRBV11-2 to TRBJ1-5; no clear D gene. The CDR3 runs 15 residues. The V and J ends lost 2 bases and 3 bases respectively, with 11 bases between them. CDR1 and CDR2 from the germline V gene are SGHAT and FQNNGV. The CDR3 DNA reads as TGTGCCAGCAGCTTAAATCAAGGGATCAATCAGCCCCAGCATTTT. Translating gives CASSLNQGINQPQHF.

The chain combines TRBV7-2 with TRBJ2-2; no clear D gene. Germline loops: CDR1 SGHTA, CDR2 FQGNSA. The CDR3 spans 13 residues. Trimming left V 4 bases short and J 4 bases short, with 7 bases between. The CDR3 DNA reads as TGTGCCAGCAGCTCCTTTCTCACCGGGGAGCTGTTTTTT. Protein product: CASSSFLTGELFF.

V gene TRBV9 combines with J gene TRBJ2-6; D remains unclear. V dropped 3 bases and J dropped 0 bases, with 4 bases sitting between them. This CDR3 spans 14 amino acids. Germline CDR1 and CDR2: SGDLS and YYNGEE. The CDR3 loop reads CASSGYSGANVLTF. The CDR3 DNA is TGTGCCAGCAGCGGTTACTCTGGGGCCAACGTCCTGACTTTC.

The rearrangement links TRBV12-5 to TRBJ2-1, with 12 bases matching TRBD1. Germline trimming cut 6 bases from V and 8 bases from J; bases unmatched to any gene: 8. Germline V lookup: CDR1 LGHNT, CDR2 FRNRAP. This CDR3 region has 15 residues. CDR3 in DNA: TGTGCTAGTGGCCAGGGACAGGGGGCTAAGGATGAGCAGTTCTTC. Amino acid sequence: CASGQGQGAKDEQFF.

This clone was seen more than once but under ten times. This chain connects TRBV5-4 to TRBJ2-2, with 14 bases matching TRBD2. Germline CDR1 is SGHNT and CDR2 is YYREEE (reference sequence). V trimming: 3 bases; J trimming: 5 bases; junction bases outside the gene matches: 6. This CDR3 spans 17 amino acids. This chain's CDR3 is CASSSMTSGRGTGELFF. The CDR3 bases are TGTGCCAGCAGCTCGATGACTAGCGGGAGGGGAACCGGGGAGCTGTTTTTT.

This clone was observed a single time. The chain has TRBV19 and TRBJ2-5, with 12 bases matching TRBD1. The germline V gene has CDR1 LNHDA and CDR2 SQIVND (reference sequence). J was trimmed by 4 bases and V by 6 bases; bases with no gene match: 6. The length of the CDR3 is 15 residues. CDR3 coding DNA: TGTGCCAGTAGGAGGGACAGGGGGCCGGGAGAGACCCAGTACTTC. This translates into CASRRDRGPGETQYF. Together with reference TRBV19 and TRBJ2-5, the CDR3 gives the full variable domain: DGGITQSPKYLFRKEGQNVTLSCEQNLNHDAMYWYRQDPGQGLRLIYYSQIVNDFQKGDIAEGYSVSREKKESFPLTVTSAQKNPTAFYLCASRRDRGPGETQYFGPGTRLLVL.

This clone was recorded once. Written as DNA, the CDR3 is TGTGCCAGCAGCTCGGGTCCCTCTGGAAACACCATATATTTT. Encoded protein: CASSSGPSGNTIYF. This chain connects TRBV11-3 to TRBJ1-3; D gene unclear. There are 14 residues in the CDR3. The V end lost 4 bases, the J end lost 0 bases, and 7 bases lay between the germline ends. Germline assignment: CDR1 SGHNT and CDR2 YENEEA.

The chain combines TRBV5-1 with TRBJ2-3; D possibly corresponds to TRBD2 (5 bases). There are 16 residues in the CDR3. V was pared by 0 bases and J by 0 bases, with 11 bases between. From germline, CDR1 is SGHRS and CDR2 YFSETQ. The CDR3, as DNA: TGCGCCAGCAGCTTGGGTTCTGGCGGGAGCACAGATACGCAGTATTTT. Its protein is CASSLGSGGSTDTQYF.